This TCR beta chain derives from a study of beta chain features in type 1 diabetes. Sequenced material consisted of expressed TCRB transcripts (all of the isolated RNA was reverse transcribed). Profiling relied on immunoSEQ multiplex PCR, and the TCRdb table lists in-frame clones only, not all of them. The sample includes hundreds of thousands of clones, about 14% of them seen just once. Germline lookup yields CDR1 GTSNPN and CDR2 SVGIG (reference sequence). This CDR3 has 12 amino acids. V trimming: 3 bases; J trimming: 13 bases; junction bases outside the gene matches: 7. The study's findings and limits: Across patients, naive, central memory and Treg TCRB repertoires exhibited apparently greater similarity than was observed across healthy donors. Moderate yet significant TCRB CDR3 shortening was seen in Type 1 diabetes patients in all four CD4+ subsets.

This clone has only a few counts. Its target is unknown. Material: naive CD4+ T cells from blood. V usage is TRBV30 and J usage is TRBJ1-5; 9 bases are a match to TRBD1. The source of this sequence is a man younger than 30 with type 1 diabetes. CDR3: CAWRGVGTGQHF. The CDR3 nucleotides are TGTGCCTGGAGGGGGGTTGGGACAGGGCAGCATTTT.